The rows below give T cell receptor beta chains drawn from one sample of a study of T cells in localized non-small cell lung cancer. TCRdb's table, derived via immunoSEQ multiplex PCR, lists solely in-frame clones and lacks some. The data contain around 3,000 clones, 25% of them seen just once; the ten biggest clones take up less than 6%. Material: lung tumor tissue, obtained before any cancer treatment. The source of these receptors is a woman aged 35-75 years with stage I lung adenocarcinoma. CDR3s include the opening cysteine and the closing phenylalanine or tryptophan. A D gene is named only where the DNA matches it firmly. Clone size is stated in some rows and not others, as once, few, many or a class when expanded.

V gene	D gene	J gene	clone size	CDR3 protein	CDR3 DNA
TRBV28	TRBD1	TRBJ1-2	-	CASSLPGTGSRYGYTF	TGTGCCAGCAGTTTACCTGGGACAGGGTCCAGATATGGCTACACCTTC
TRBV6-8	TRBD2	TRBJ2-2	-	CASSFPKGRAPGELFF	TGTGCCAGCAGTTTCCCTAAGGGGAGGGCCCCCGGGGAGCTGTTTTTT
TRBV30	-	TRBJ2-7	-	CAWSVPFRDEQYF	TGTGCCTGGAGTGTACCCTTCAGGGACGAGCAGTACTTC
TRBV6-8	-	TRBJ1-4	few	CASSYSRAGGRGEKLFF	TGTGCCAGCAGTTACTCACGGGCCGGGGGAAGAGGTGAAAAACTGTTTTTT
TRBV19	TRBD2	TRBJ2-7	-	CASSRLAGGPLGSYEQYF	TGTGCCAGTAGTCGACTAGCGGGAGGGCCTTTGGGGTCCTACGAGCAGTACTTC
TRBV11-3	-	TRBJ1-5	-	CASSFSFVYSNQPQHF	TGTGCCAGCAGCTTTTCATTTGTTTATAGCAATCAGCCCCAGCATTTT
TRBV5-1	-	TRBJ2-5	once	CASSLGSGGKETQYF	TGCGCCAGCAGCTTGGGTAGTGGGGGTAAAGAGACCCAGTACTTC
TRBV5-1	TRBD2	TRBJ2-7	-	CASRFLAGDAYEQYF	TGCGCCAGCAGATTTCTAGCGGGAGACGCCTACGAGCAGTACTTC
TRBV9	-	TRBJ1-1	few	CASSVVEGRTEAFF	TGTGCCAGCAGCGTAGTGGAGGGAAGAACTGAAGCTTTCTTT
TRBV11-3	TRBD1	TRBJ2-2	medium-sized	CASSLVQGDTGELFF	TGTGCCAGCAGCTTGGTCCAGGGGGACACCGGGGAGCTGTTTTTT
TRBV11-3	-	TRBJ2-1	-	CASSLVLQGLVQFF	TGTGCCAGCAGCCTTGTTCTCCAGGGTCTAGTGCAGTTCTTC
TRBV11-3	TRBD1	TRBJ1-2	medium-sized	CASSWDRGNYGYTF	TGTGCCAGCAGCTGGGACAGGGGGAACTATGGCTACACCTTC
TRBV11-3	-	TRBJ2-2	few	CASSLELVRNTGELFF	TGTGCCAGCAGCTTAGAACTGGTGAGGAACACCGGGGAGCTGTTTTTT
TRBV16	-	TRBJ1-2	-	CASSRSRDYGYTF	TGTGCCAGCAGCCGAAGCAGGGACTATGGCTACACCTTC
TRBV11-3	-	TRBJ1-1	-	CASSFRDWRGTEAFF	TGTGCCAGCAGCTTCAGGGACTGGAGGGGCACTGAAGCTTTCTTT
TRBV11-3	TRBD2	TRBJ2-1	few	CASSPGRLAGGRHEQFF	TGTGCCAGCAGCCCCGGGCGGCTAGCGGGAGGGAGGCATGAGCAGTTCTTC
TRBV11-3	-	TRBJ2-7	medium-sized	CASSPPAGIHEQYF	TGTGCCAGCAGCCCGCCGGCAGGGATCCACGAGCAGTACTTC
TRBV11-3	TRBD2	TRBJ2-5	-	CASSSLSGRTQETQYF	TGTGCCAGCAGCTCCCTTAGCGGGAGGACCCAAGAGACCCAGTACTTC
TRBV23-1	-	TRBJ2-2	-	CASSRDHTGELFF	TGCGCCAGCAGCCGGGATCACACCGGGGAGCTGTTTTTT
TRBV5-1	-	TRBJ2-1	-	CASSLAKSSYNEQFF	TGCGCCAGCAGCTTGGCGAAGAGCTCCTACAATGAGCAGTTCTTC
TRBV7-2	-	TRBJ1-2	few	CASSLQETYGYTF	TGTGCCAGCAGCTTACAGGAAACCTATGGCTACACCTTC
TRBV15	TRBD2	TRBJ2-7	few	CATSDSGRPLEQYF	TGTGCCACCAGCGATAGCGGGAGGCCCCTCGAGCAGTACTTC
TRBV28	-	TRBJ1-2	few	CASSLGFGYGYTF	TGTGCCAGCAGCTTAGGGTTCGGCTATGGCTACACCTTC